The following is a TCR beta chain sequence with its context. This clone came up once. What this receptor recognizes is not known. Per-base qualities were not stored, and no clone one base away is much larger. Counted from cysteine to phenylalanine, this CDR3 has 15 amino acids. The CDR3 DNA has 45 bases and is translated from base 1. Here V drops 2 bases and J drops 2 bases, and the junction holds 3 bases not matched to any gene. In the germline V gene, CDR1 corresponds to KGHSH and CDR2 to LQKENI. The data belong to a study of ipilimumab plus nivolumab after autologous stem cell transplantation (dated by TCRdb to about 2021). Regarding the complete study: A median of roughly 5 ipilimumab doses and fewer than ten nivolumab doses was received by trial patients. Both primary refractory and relapsed disease were represented in the DLBCL cohort, where 18-month progression-free survival was approximately 87% and 28%, respectively. Patients in the trial were undergoing autologous transplant and had high-risk diffuse large B cell lymphoma, mature T cell lymphoma, or multiple myeloma. Approximately 35 patients made up the trial's intent-to-treat population.

Checkpoint therapy began 14 to 28 days after autologous transplant, with ipilimumab given at 1 mg/kg intravenously on day 1 of selected weeks. Nivolumab was administered at 3 mg/kg intravenously on day 1 of weeks 1, 4, 7, 10, and every two weeks through week 26. This Phase Ib clinical trial tested ipilimumab plus nivolumab, a combined checkpoint inhibition, as consolidation after autologous stem cell transplantation. Library preparation employed the immunoSEQ multiplex PCR assay. TCRdb's version of the immuneACCESS table is confined to in-frame rearrangements and falls short of the full clone set. An unresolved V gene accounts for under half of the shortfall where checked; the remainder is of unknown origin. The sample table holds fewer than 25,000 clones, of which around 85% were seen once. Over 5.5% of the sample is in the top ten clones. Results and caveats for the whole study, not just this receptor: The authors concluded that combined checkpoint inhibition appeared tolerable when used as consolidation after transplant. The authors stated that profiles of the T cell receptor repertoire, regulatory T cell phenotype and gut microbiota provided a biologic rationale for studying this approach further.

The TCR comes from a male donor with diffuse large B-cell lymphoma. The specimen was PBMCs, collected in a trial of ipilimumab plus nivolumab as post-transplant consolidation. The chain links TRBV18 with TRBJ2-3; 8 bases in the junction line up with TRBD2. The nucleotide sequence is TGTGCCAGCTCACCATTAGCGGGGACCACAGATACGCAGTATTTT. This is translated as CASSPLAGTTDTQYF.